The next 12 T cell receptor beta chains were all read from a single sample in a study of blood T cell repertoires in COVID-19. Data came from immunoSEQ multiplex PCR; TCRdb stores just in-frame clones and leaves some out. The profile shows about 87,000 clones, roughly 88% of them singletons. The sample was peripheral blood. Receptors were obtained from an elderly woman with COVID-19, enrolled during active disease.

This clone appeared a few times. The V call is TRBV27, the J call TRBJ1-5; the D gene is possibly TRBD1 (6 bases). Germline values: CDR1 MNHEY, CDR2 SMNVEV (reference sequence). Trimming shortened V by 3 bases and J by 1 base, and 7 bases separated the two germline ends. CDR3 length equals 14 residues. For the CDR3, the DNA is TGTGCCAGCAGTTTCAGGGGAAGCAATCAGCCCCAGCATTTT. It codes for CASSFRGSNQPQHF.

This sequence joins TRBV12-5 and TRBJ2-7, with 8 bases fitting TRBD1. Losses at the gene ends were 3 bases for V and 6 bases for J; bases not matched to a gene: 1. The CDR3 is 12 amino acids. Germline lookup yields CDR1 LGHNT and CDR2 FRNRAP. The CDR3 DNA reads TGTGCTAGTGGTTTCGGACAGGGCGAGCAGTACTTC. Translation: CASGFGQGEQYF.

This sequence joins TRBV6-6 and TRBJ2-3; a possible D gene is TRBD1 (5 bases). Per germline, CDR1 MNHNY and CDR2 SVGAGI (reference sequence). V lost 10 bases to trimming and J lost 2 bases, with 13 bases between them. The CDR3 spans 13 residues. The CDR3 DNA sequence: TGTGCCACACGACAGAGACCCACAGATACGCAGTATTTT. It codes for CATRQRPTDTQYF.

The rearrangement uses TRBV11-3 and TRBJ2-1; 7 nucleotides align to TRBD2. The V gene's germline CDR1 is SGHNT and CDR2 YENEEA. Germline trimming cut 0 bases from V and 9 bases from J; bases unmatched to any gene: 8. This CDR3 region has 15 residues. The CDR3 spells CASSLEGAERGEQFF. The DNA for the CDR3 is TGTGCCAGCAGCTTAGAAGGGGCCGAGCGGGGTGAGCAGTTCTTC. Supplemented by reference TRBV11-3 and TRBJ2-1, the full variable domain reads EAGVVQSPRYKIIEKKQPVAFWCNPISGHNTLYWYLQNLGQGPELLIRYENEEAVDDSQLPKDRFSAERLKGVDSTLKIQPAELGDSAVYLCASSLEGAERGEQFFGPGTRLTVL.

This chain uses TRBV18 with TRBJ1-1; D is possibly TRBD1 (5 bases). V lost 2 bases to trimming and J lost 1 base, with 5 bases between them. The CDR3 extends over 13 amino acids. CDR1 and CDR2 from the germline V gene are KGHSH and LQKENI. This chain's CDR3 is CASSPGQNTEAFF. In DNA form, the CDR3 reads TGTGCCAGCTCACCAGGACAGAACACTGAAGCTTTCTTT.

The gene calls are TRBV27 and TRBJ2-7; 8 nucleotides line up with TRBD2. The CDR3 has 16 residues. Germline CDR1 is MNHEY and CDR2 is SMNVEV (reference sequence). Unmatched junction bases numbered 9, after V lost 5 bases and J lost 0 bases. CDR3 DNA sequence: TGTGCCAGCAGTCCTCTCCGGGAGGGAATCTCCTACGAGCAGTACTTC. Residues: CASSPLREGISYEQYF.

This chain uses TRBV7-2 with TRBJ2-7; D gene ambiguous. The CDR3 has 14 amino acids. Germline CDR1 is SGHTA and CDR2 is FQGNSA. With 0 bases removed from V and 0 bases from J, the gap between germline ends came to 6 bases. CDR3 sequence reads: CASSLATLSYEQYF. The CDR3, as DNA: TGTGCCAGCAGCTTAGCGACACTCTCCTACGAGCAGTACTTC.

Here the CDR3 reads CASSSPGTGGLDIQYF. CDR3 nucleotides: TGTGCCAGCAGTTCGCCCGGGACAGGGGGCCTGGACATTCAGTACTTC. The chain employs TRBV28 and TRBJ2-4; 12 positions match TRBD1. Germline loops: CDR1 MDHEN, CDR2 SYDVKM. The junction had 9 bases not matched to a gene; V was cut back by 4 bases and J by 8 bases. The CDR3 has 16 residues.

This clone has more than one count but fewer than ten. This chain joins TRBV19 and TRBJ1-1; tentatively, D is TRBD1 (6 bases). The germline V gene has CDR1 LNHDA and CDR2 SQIVND (reference sequence). V was clipped by 4 bases and J by 4 bases, with 10 bases between them. This CDR3 spans 13 amino acids. The CDR3 DNA sequence: TGTGCCAGTAGTAACCAGGGGAGCACTGAAGCTTTCTTT. It yields the protein CASSNQGSTEAFF.

V is TRBV19 and J is TRBJ2-5; D possibly corresponds to TRBD1 (6 bases). V lost 4 bases and J lost 2, with 8 bases in between. CDR3 length equals 13 residues. Germline V gives CDR1 LNHDA, CDR2 SQIVND (reference sequence). CDR3 sequence (DNA): TGTGCCAGTAGTAAGGGACAACAAGAGACCCAGTACTTC. Protein sequence: CASSKGQQETQYF.

The J gene is TRBJ1-1, the V gene TRBV10-3, with D tentatively TRBD1 (6 bases). Germline CDR1 reads ENHRY; CDR2 reads SYGVKD. The CDR3 loop spans 14 amino acids. Between the trimmed V and J ends, which lost 2 bases and 3 bases, there was a span of 10 bases. CDR3 amino acids: CAISETQGYTEAFF. CDR3 nucleotides: TGTGCCATCAGTGAGACCCAGGGGTACACTGAAGCTTTCTTT.

The rearrangement joins TRBV7-9 to TRBJ1-1; 7 bases align to TRBD1. The V and J ends lost 1 base and 3 bases, in that order; junction bases with no gene match: 5. This CDR3 is built from 15 residues. The germline gives CDR1 SEHNR, CDR2 FQNEAQ (reference sequence). The CDR3 bases are TGTGCCAGCAGCTTAGGCAGGGGGGTCGACACTGAAGCTTTCTTT. Its protein is CASSLGRGVDTEAFF.